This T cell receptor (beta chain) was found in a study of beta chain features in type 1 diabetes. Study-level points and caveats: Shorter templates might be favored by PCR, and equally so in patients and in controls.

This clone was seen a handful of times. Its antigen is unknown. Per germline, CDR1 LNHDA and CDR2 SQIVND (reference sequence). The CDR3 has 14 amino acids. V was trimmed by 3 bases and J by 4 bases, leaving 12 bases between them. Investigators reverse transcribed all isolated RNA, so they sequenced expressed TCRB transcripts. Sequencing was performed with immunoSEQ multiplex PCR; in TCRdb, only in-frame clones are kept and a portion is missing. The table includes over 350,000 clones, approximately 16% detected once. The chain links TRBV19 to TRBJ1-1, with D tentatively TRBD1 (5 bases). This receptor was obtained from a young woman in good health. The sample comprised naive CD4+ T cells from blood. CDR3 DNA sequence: TGTGCCAGTAGTATCCCAGGGCTGGGCACTGAAGCTTTCTTT. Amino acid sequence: CASSIPGLGTEAFF.